Below are 24 T cell receptor beta chains sequenced from a single sample in a study of PD-L1 blockade in urothelial cancer (TCRdb year 2017). The library came from the immunoSEQ multiplex PCR assay. TCRdb carries this immuneACCESS record with in-frame sequences only. Its versions omit some clonotypes, under half of them owing to an unresolved V gene in the studies checked, with the rest unexplained. For this sample there are about 39,000 clones; 85% to 90% appear just once. Clones ranked in the top ten supply just under 2% of the sample. Sequenced material: PBMCs, taken around atezolizumab (anti-PD-L1) treatment. The receptors shown here come from a man in his sixties with urothelial cancer.

The chain carries TRBV6-1 and TRBJ2-7, with 12 bases that match TRBD1. Germline values: CDR1 MNHNS, CDR2 SASEGT. The CDR3 runs 15 residues. V was clipped by 0 bases and J by 8 bases; unmatched bases: 5. This CDR3 reads CASSEAGTGGFKQYF. DNA for the CDR3: TGTGCCAGCAGTGAAGCCGGGACAGGGGGCTTCAAGCAGTACTTC.

The genes are TRBV7-3 and TRBJ2-1; D is possibly TRBD2 (6 bases). This CDR3 contains 14 residues. V dropped 4 bases and J dropped 9 bases, with 16 bases sitting between them. CDR1 is SGHTA and CDR2 is FQGTGA in the germline V gene. The chain's CDR3 is CASSSGSHGGEQFF. CDR3 coding DNA: TGTGCCAGCAGCTCCGGGTCACACGGGGGTGAGCAGTTCTTC. The full variable domain, rest sourced from reference TRBV7-3 and TRBJ2-1, is GAGVSQTPSNKVTEKGKYVELRCDPISGHTALYWYRQSLGQGPEFLIYFQGTGAADDSGLPNDRFFAVRPEGSVSTLKIQRTERGDSAVYLCASSSGSHGGEQFFGPGTRLTVL.

This chain links TRBV7-2 with TRBJ2-3; D is possibly TRBD2 (6 bases). V lost 6 bases and J 2 bases, leaving 12 bases between the germline ends. Looked up from germline, CDR1 is SGHTA and CDR2 is FQGNSA. This CDR3 is 14 amino acids long. CDR3 sequence (DNA): TGTGCCAGCAGACGGGGGACGAACACAGATACGCAGTATTTT. Encoded protein: CASRRGTNTDTQYF.

The chain joins TRBV18 to TRBJ2-7; 7 positions agree with TRBD1. The CDR3 runs 14 residues. The V gene's germline CDR1 is KGHSH and CDR2 LQKENI. The J segment lost 1 base and the V segment lost 3 bases, leaving 3 bases of the junction unmatched. CDR3 amino acids: CASSPSGQSYEQYF. The CDR3 DNA reads TGTGCCAGCTCACCGTCGGGACAGTCCTACGAGCAGTACTTC.

This chain connects TRBV6-1 to TRBJ2-7; weak D call: TRBD2 (6 bases). The CDR3 sequence is 14 residues long. Per the germline V gene, CDR1 is MNHNS and CDR2 is SASEGT. The germline V and J ends were trimmed by 10 bases and 7 bases, with 23 bases remaining between them. The CDR3 is CATSWSATGGEQYF. The CDR3 nucleotides read TGTGCCACCTCGTGGTCCGCTACCGGAGGGGAGCAGTACTTC.

This sequence joins TRBV30 and TRBJ2-1; 8 nucleotides match TRBD2. Germline trimming cut 3 bases from V and 7 bases from J; bases unmatched to any gene: 11. This CDR3 contains 15 residues. From germline, CDR1 is GTSNPN and CDR2 SVGIG (reference sequence). CDR3 sequence reads: CAWSLSGRRVNEQFF. The CDR3 DNA follows: TGTGCCTGGAGCTTAAGCGGGAGACGGGTTAATGAGCAGTTCTTC.

The chain joins TRBV18 to TRBJ1-4; the match to TRBD1 covers 8 bases. The J segment lost 7 bases and the V segment lost 4 bases, leaving 5 bases of the junction unmatched. The CDR3 covers 14 residues. CDR1 and CDR2 (germline): KGHSH, LQKENI. CDR3 sequence: CASSLGQGGEKLFF. In DNA, the CDR3 is TGTGCCAGCTCACTCGGACAGGGTGGTGAAAAACTGTTTTTT. Complete variable domain (other parts from reference TRBV18 and TRBJ1-4): NAGVMQNPRHLVRRRGQEARLRCSPMKGHSHVYWYRQLPEEGLKFMVYLQKENIIDESGMPKERFSAEFPKEGPSILRIQQVVRGDSAAYFCASSLGQGGEKLFFGSGTQLSVL.

The gene calls are TRBV2 and TRBJ1-1; D is ambiguous. Trimming left V 6 bases short and J 0 bases short, with 11 bases between. Germline values: CDR1 SNHLY, CDR2 FYNNEI. The CDR3 contains 14 residues. The DNA for the CDR3 is TGTGCCAGCAGGGAGAGACTACTGAACACTGAAGCTTTCTTT. It encodes CASRERLLNTEAFF.

This chain connects TRBV5-1 to TRBJ1-1; a weak D match, TRBD1 (5 bases). This CDR3 has 15 amino acids. V was trimmed by 0 bases and J by 3 bases, leaving 12 bases between them. Germline V gene lookup returns CDR1 SGHRS and CDR2 YFSETQ. Written as DNA, the CDR3 is TGCGCCAGCAGCTTGGATTTCGGGACTTACACTGAAGCTTTCTTT. Its translation is CASSLDFGTYTEAFF.

This sequence joins TRBV10-3 and TRBJ1-2; 8 positions match TRBD1. V shed 4 bases and J 1 base; nucleotides not matched to a gene: 5. Germline lookup yields CDR1 ENHRY and CDR2 SYGVKD. CDR3 length equals 15 residues. In DNA form, the CDR3 reads TGTGCCATCAGTGGGGGACAGGAAAGTAACTATGGCTACACCTTC. This sequence encodes CAISGGQESNYGYTF.

The CDR3 DNA reads as TGTGCCAGCAGGGCCTCTGGGGCCAACGTCCTGACTTTC. Its translation: CASRASGANVLTF. The chain combines TRBV28 with TRBJ2-6; no definite D call. The length of the CDR3 is 13 residues. Germline loops: CDR1 MDHEN, CDR2 SYDVKM. Deletions cut 6 bases from V and 0 bases from J, with 3 bases between.

The chain carries TRBV4-2 and TRBJ2-2; TRBD1 aligns across 8 bases. After removal of 2 bases from V and 2 bases from J, the junction contained 10 bases not matched to a gene. CDR3 length: 18 amino acids. Germline CDR1 is LGHNA and CDR2 is YNFKEQ. The CDR3 region is CASSQQPRDRRNTGELFF. DNA of the CDR3: TGTGCCAGCAGCCAACAACCACGGGACAGGCGTAACACCGGGGAGCTGTTTTTT.

The chain combines TRBV28 with TRBJ2-3, with 8 bases lining up with TRBD2. V gave up 5 bases and J gave up 6 bases; unmatched junction bases: 10. The germline V gene encodes CDR1 MDHEN and CDR2 SYDVKM. The CDR3 has 15 residues. The CDR3 spells CASSQAGGKRDTQYF. DNA for the CDR3: TGTGCCAGCAGTCAGGCGGGGGGAAAGAGGGATACGCAGTATTTT.

This rearrangement joins TRBV6-5 to TRBJ1-3; 7 bases fit TRBD1. The ends lost 6 bases at V and 5 bases at J; junction bases unmatched: 7. CDR1 and CDR2 (germline): MNHEY, SVGAGI. This CDR3 spans 14 amino acids. The CDR3: CASSRDRDRNTIYF. CDR3 nucleotide sequence: TGTGCCAGCAGCAGAGACAGGGATAGAAACACCATATATTTT.

The rearrangement links TRBV9 to TRBJ2-3; D unresolved. Trimming removed 0 bases from V and 0 bases from J, with 8 bases in between. CDR1 is SGDLS and CDR2 is YYNGEE in the germline V gene. This CDR3 region has 15 residues. The CDR3 DNA sequence: TGTGCCAGCAGCGTAGGAACGGGTAGCACAGATACGCAGTATTTT. Its protein product is CASSVGTGSTDTQYF.

This chain uses TRBV9 with TRBJ2-6; D is perhaps TRBD1 (5 bases). Germline V gives CDR1 SGDLS, CDR2 YYNGEE. V lost 1 base and J lost 4, with 9 bases in between. The CDR3 has 15 residues. The DNA of the CDR3 is TGTGCCAGCAGCGTAAGTGGGGCCGGGGCCAACGTCCTGACTTTC. This encodes CASSVSGAGANVLTF.

The rearrangement links TRBV6-6 to TRBJ2-3, with 10 bases lining up with TRBD2. CDR1 is MNHNY and CDR2 is SVGAGI in the germline V gene (reference sequence). This CDR3 is built from 16 residues. V dropped 4 bases and J dropped 3; count of bases not matched to a gene: 7. CDR3 nucleotide sequence: TGTGCCAGCAGTTTCCAACTAGCGGGGCGGACAGATACGCAGTATTTT. This translates into CASSFQLAGRTDTQYF.

J is TRBJ1-1 and V is TRBV30; unclear D gene. The CDR3 has 11 amino acids. CDR1 and CDR2 (germline): GTSNPN, SVGIG (reference sequence). V was pared by 3 bases and J by 5 bases, with 7 bases between. CDR3 amino acids: CAWSLSTEAFF. The CDR3, as DNA: TGTGCCTGGAGCTTGAGTACTGAAGCTTTCTTT.

The CDR3 loop reads CASSLGSAGVVQETQYF. The CDR3 DNA is TGTGCCAGCAGTTTAGGCTCCGCAGGTGTGGTACAAGAGACCCAGTACTTC. The chain recombines TRBV27 with TRBJ2-5; D is undetermined. Per germline, CDR1 MNHEY and CDR2 SMNVEV (reference sequence). This CDR3 is 17 amino acids long. V was trimmed by 2 bases and J by 2 bases, leaving 18 bases between them.

J is TRBJ1-1 and V is TRBV7-3; D is perhaps TRBD1 (6 bases). This CDR3 comprises 13 residues. Trimming pared 5 bases from V and 7 bases from J, leaving 14 bases between. The germline V gene has CDR1 SGHTA and CDR2 FQGTGA. CDR3: CASSPKLTGEAFF. As DNA, the CDR3 is TGTGCCAGCAGCCCCAAACTGACAGGTGAAGCTTTCTTT.

The chain has TRBV7-2 and TRBJ2-1; maybe TRBD2 (6 bases). Germline CDR1 is SGHTA and CDR2 is FQGNSA. V was trimmed by 5 bases and J by 1 base, leaving 12 bases between them. The CDR3 extends over 15 amino acids. Here the CDR3 DNA reads TGTGCCAGCAGCCAAGCTAGCGTATCCTACAATGAGCAGTTCTTC. Its translation is CASSQASVSYNEQFF.

J is TRBJ1-1 and V is TRBV5-6; D might be TRBD1 (5 bases). The CDR3 covers 14 residues. Germline CDR1 and CDR2: SGHDT and YYEEEE. V was pared by 4 bases and J by 2 bases, with 12 bases between. The CDR3 coding sequence is TGTGCCAGCAGCGCTGGGGGGTTTAACACTGAAGCTTTCTTT. This gives the protein CASSAGGFNTEAFF.

Only one count was recorded for this clone. The chain couples TRBV28 to TRBJ2-2; D remains unclear. Germline CDR1 and CDR2: MDHEN and SYDVKM. The length of the CDR3 is 17 residues. Trimming removed 4 bases at V and 6 bases at J, with 21 bases between. The CDR3 sequence is CASSSVAGNPSAGELFF. CDR3 nucleotides: TGTGCCAGCAGTTCGGTGGCAGGAAATCCCTCCGCCGGGGAGCTGTTTTTT.

The genes are TRBV7-2 and TRBJ2-7; D ambiguous. V was pared by 2 bases and J by 2 bases, with 10 bases between. The CDR3 contains 14 residues. The germline CDR1 and CDR2 sequences are SGHTA and FQGNSA. The CDR3: CASSLSGSPYEQYF. In DNA, the CDR3 is TGTGCCAGCAGCTTAAGTGGCAGTCCCTACGAGCAGTACTTC.